This TCR beta chain comes out of a study of control samples from healthy donors and cancer patients. TCRdb's copy holds only in-frame clones and misses some; the assay was immunoSEQ multiplex PCR. The repertoire consists of 170,000 or so clones, with 85% to 95% occurring once and the leading ten covering roughly 1.5%. The CDR3 runs 14 residues. CDR1 is SEHNR, CDR2 FQNEAQ, per germline (reference sequence). V dropped 5 bases and J dropped 5 bases, with 15 bases sitting between them. The receptor comes from a man aged 18 to 30 in good health. The specimen sequenced was blood. This chain links TRBV7-9 with TRBJ1-2; D may be TRBD1 (5 bases). The CDR3 nucleotides are TGTGCCAGCAGCCCGAGACAGATTGGGTATGGCTACACCTTC. Residues: CASSPRQIGYGYTF.